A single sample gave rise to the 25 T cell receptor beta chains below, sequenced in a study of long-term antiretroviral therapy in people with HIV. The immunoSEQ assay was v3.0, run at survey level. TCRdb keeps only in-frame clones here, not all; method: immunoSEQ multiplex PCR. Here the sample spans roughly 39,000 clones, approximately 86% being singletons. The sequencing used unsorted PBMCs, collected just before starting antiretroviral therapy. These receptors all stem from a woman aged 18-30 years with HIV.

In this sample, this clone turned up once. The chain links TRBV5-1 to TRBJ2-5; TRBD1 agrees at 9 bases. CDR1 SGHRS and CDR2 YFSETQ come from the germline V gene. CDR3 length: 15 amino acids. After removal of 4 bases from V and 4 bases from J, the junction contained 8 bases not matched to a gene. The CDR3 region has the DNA TGCGCCAGCAGCCTCACCGGGACAGGGCTAGAGACCCAGTACTTC. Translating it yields CASSLTGTGLETQYF.

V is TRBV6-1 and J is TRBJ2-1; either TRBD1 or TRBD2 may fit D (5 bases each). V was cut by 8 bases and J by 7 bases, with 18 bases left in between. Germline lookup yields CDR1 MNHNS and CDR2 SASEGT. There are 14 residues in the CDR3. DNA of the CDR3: TGTGCCAGCGGAGACGGGACCGAACCGAATGAGCAGTTCTTC. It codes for CASGDGTEPNEQFF.

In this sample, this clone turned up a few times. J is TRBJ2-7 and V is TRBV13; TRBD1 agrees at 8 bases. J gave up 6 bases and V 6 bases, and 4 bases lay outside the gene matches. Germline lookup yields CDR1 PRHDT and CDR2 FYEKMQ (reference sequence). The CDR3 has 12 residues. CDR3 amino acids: CASSSTGGEQYF. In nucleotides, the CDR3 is TGTGCCAGCAGTTCCACAGGGGGCGAGCAGTACTTC.

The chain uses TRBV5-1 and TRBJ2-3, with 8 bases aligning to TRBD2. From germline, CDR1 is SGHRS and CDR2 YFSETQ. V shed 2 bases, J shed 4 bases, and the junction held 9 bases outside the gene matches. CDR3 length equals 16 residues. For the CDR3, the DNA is TGCGCCAGCAGCTTTTCTAGCGGGCAATCTTCAGATACGCAGTATTTT. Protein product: CASSFSSGQSSDTQYF.

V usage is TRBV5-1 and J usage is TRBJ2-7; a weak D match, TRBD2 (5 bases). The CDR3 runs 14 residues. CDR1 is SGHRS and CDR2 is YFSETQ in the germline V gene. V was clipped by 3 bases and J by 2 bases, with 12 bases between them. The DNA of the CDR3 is TGCGCCAGCAGCTGGATACTAGGAACCTACGAGCAGTACTTC. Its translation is CASSWILGTYEQYF.

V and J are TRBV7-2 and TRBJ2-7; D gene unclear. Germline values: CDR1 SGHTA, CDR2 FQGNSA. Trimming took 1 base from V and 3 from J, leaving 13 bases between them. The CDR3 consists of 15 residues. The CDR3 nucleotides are TGTGCCAGCAGCTTAGAGGTCGCGTTGAGCTACGAGCAGTACTTC. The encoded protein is CASSLEVALSYEQYF. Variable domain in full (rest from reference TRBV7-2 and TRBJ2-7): GAGVSQSPSNKVTEKGKDVELRCDPISGHTALYWYRQSLGQGLEFLIYFQGNSAPDKSGLPSDRFSAERTGGSVSTLTIQRTQQEDSAVYLCASSLEVALSYEQYFGPGTRLTVT.

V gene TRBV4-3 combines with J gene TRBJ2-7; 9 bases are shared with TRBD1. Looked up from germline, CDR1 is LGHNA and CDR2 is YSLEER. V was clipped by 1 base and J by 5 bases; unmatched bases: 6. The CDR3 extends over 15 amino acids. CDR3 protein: CASSQGTGAGNEQYF. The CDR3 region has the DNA TGCGCCAGCAGCCAAGGGACAGGGGCTGGTAACGAGCAGTACTTC.

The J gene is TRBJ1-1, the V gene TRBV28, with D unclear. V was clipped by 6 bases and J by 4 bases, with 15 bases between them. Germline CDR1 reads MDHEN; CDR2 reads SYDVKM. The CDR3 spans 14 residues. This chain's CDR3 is CASSTTVGFTEAFF. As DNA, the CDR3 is TGTGCCAGCAGCACAACGGTCGGGTTCACTGAAGCTTTCTTT.

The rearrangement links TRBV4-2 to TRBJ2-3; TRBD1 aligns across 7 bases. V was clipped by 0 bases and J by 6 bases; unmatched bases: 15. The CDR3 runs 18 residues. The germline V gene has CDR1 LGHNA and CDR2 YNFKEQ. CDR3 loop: CASSQDPTGWSRMDTQYF. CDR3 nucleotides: TGTGCCAGCAGCCAAGATCCGACAGGGTGGTCACGTATGGATACGCAGTATTTT.

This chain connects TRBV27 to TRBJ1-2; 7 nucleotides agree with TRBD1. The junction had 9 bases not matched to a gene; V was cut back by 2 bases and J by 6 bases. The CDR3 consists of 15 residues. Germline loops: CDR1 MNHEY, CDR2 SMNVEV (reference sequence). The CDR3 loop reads CASSLTGAGVDGYTF. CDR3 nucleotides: TGTGCCAGCAGTTTAACAGGGGCAGGGGTCGATGGCTACACCTTC.

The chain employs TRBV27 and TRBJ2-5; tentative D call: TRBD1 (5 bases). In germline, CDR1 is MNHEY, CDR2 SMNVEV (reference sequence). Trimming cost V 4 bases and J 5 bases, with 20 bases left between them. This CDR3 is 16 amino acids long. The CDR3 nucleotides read TGTGCCAGCAGTTACCGCCAGGTGGGGCCGGCCGAGACCCAGTACTTC. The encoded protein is CASSYRQVGPAETQYF.

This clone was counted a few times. CDR3 nucleotide sequence: TGTGCCAGCAGGCGACTGGAGGAGCAGTACTTC. It specifies CASRRLEEQYF. The gene calls are TRBV28 and TRBJ2-7; no clear D gene. This CDR3 is built from 11 residues. Germline values: CDR1 MDHEN, CDR2 SYDVKM. V lost 6 bases to trimming and J lost 7 bases, with 10 bases between them.

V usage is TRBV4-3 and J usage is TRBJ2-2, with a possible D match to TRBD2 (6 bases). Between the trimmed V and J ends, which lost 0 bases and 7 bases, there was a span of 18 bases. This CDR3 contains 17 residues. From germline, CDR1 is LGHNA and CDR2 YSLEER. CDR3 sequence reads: CASSQDPGGIVIGELFF. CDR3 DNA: TGCGCCAGCAGCCAAGACCCCGGCGGGATTGTAATCGGGGAGCTGTTTTTT.

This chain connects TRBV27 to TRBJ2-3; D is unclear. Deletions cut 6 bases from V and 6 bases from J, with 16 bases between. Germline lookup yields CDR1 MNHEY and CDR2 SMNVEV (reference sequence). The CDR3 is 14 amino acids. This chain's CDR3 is CASRRTLLGDTQYF. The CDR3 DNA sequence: TGTGCCAGCAGGAGGACGTTGTTGGGGGATACGCAGTATTTT.

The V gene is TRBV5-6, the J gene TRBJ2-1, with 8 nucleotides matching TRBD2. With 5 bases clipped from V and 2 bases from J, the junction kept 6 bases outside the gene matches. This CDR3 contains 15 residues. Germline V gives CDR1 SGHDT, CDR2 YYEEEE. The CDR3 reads CASSNVAGPYNEQFF. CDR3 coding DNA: TGTGCCAGCAGTAATGTAGCGGGACCCTACAATGAGCAGTTCTTC.

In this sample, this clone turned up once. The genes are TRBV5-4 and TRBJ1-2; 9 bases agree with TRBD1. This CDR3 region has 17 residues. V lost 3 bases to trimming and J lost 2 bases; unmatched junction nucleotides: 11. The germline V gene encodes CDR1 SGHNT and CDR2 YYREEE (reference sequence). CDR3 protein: CASSYQPPQGANYGYTF. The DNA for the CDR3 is TGTGCCAGCAGCTACCAACCCCCACAGGGGGCGAACTATGGCTACACCTTC.

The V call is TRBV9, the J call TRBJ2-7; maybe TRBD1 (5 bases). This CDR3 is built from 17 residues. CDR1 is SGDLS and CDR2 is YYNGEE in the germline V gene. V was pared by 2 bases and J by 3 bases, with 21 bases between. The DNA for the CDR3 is TGTGCCAGCAGCGTTTACTCCTCGTCGGTGGGGCTCTACGAGCAGTACTTC. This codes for CASSVYSSSVGLYEQYF.

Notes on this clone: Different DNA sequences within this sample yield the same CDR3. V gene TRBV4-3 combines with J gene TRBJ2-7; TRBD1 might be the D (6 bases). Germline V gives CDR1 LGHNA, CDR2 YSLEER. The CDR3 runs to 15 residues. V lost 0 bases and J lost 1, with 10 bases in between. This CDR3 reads CASSQEGTGSYEQYF. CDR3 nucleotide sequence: TGCGCCAGCAGCCAAGAAGGTACAGGGTCCTACGAGCAGTACTTC.

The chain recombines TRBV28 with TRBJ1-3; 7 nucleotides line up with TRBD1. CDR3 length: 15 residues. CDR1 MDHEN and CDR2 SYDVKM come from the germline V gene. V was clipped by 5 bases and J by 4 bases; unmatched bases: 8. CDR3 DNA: TGTGCCAGCAGTCTAGGGGGCCAAAGGGGAAACACCATATATTTT. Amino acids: CASSLGGQRGNTIYF.

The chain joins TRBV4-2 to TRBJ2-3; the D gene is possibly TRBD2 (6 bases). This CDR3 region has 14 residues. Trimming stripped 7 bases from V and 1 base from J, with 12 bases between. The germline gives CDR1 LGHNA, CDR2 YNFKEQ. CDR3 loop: CASNRRERTDTQYF. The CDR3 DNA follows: TGTGCCAGCAATCGACGGGAGCGCACAGATACGCAGTATTTT.

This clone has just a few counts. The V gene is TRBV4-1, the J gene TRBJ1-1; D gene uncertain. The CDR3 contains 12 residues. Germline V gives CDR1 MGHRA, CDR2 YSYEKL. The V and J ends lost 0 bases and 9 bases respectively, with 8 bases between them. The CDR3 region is CASSQEVGKAFF. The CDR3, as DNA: TGCGCCAGCAGCCAAGAGGTTGGTAAAGCTTTCTTT.

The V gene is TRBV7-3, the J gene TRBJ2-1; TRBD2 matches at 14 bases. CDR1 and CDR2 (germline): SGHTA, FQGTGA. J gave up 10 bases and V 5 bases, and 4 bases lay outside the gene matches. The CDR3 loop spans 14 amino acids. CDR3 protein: CASSRGLAGEEQFF. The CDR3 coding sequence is TGTGCCAGCAGCCGGGGACTAGCGGGAGAAGAGCAGTTCTTC.

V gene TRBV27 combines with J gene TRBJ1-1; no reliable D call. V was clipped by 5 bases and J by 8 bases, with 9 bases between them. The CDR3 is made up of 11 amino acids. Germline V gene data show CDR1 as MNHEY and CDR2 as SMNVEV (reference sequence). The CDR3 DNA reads TGTGCCAGCAGTGGAGGAGCGGAAGCTTTCTTT. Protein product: CASSGGAEAFF.

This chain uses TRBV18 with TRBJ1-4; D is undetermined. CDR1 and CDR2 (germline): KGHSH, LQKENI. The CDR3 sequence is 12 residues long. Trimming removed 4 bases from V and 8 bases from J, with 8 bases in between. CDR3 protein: CASSLVGEKLFF. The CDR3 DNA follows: TGTGCCAGCTCACTAGTAGGCGAAAAACTGTTTTTT.

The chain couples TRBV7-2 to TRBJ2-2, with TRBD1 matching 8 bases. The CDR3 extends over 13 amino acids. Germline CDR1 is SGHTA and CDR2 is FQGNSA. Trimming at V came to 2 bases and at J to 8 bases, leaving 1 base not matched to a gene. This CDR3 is CASSLQGAGELFF. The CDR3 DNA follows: TGTGCCAGCAGCTTACAGGGGGCGGGGGAGCTGTTTTTT.